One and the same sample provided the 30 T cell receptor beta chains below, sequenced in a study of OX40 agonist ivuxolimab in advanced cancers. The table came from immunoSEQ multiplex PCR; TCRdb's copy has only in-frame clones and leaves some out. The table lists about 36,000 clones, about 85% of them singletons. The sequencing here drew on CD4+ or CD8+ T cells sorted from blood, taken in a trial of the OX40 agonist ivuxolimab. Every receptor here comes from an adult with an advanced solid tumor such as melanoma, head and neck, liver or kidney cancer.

The DNA for the CDR3 is TGTGCCAGCAGTTTACGCGTGCATGGGCAGTTCTTC. Amino acids: CASSLRVHGQFF. This sequence joins TRBV28 and TRBJ2-1, with D unclear. CDR1 MDHEN and CDR2 SYDVKM come from the germline V gene. Trimming removed 2 bases at V and 12 bases at J, with 11 bases between. This CDR3 has 12 residues.

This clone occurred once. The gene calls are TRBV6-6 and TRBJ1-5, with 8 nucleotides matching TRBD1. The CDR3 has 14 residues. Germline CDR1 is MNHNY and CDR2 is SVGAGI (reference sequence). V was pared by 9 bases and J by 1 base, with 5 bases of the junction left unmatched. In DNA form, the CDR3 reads TGTGCCAGTGGAACAGGGGGAAGCAATCAGCCCCAGCATTTT. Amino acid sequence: CASGTGGSNQPQHF.

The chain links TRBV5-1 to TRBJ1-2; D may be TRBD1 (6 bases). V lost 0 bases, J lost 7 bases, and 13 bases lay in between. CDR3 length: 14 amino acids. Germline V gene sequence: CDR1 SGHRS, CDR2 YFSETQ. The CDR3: CASSLDGGLLGYTF. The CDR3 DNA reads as TGCGCCAGCAGCTTGGATGGGGGGCTGCTTGGCTACACCTTC.

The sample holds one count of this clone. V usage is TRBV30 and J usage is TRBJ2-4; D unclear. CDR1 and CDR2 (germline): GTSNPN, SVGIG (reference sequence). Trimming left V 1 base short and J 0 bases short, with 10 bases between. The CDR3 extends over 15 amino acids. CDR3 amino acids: CAWSARTIAKNIQYF. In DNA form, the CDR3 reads TGTGCCTGGAGTGCTCGGACGATAGCCAAAAACATTCAGTACTTC.

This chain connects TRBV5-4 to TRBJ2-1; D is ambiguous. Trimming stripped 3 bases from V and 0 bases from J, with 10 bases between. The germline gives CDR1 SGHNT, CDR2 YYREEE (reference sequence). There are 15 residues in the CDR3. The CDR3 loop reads CASSWLQGSYNEQFF. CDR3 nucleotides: TGTGCCAGCAGCTGGCTACAAGGCTCCTACAATGAGCAGTTCTTC.

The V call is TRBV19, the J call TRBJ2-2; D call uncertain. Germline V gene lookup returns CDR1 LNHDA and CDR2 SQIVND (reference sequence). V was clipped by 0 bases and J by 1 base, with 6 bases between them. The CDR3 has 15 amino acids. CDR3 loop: CASSIDPQNTGELFF. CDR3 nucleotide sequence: TGTGCCAGTAGTATAGATCCCCAGAACACCGGGGAGCTGTTTTTT.

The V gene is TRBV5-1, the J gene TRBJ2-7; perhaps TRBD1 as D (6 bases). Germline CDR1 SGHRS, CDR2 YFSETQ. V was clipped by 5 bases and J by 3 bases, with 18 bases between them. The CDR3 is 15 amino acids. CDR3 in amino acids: CASRYQTGSRYEQYF. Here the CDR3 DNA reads TGCGCCAGCAGGTATCAGACAGGTTCGCGCTACGAGCAGTACTTC. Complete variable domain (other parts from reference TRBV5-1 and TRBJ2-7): KAGVTQTPRYLIKTRGQQVTLSCSPISGHRSVSWYQQTPGQGLQFLFEYFSETQRNKGNFPGRFSGRQFSNSRSEMNVSTLELGDSALYLCASRYQTGSRYEQYFGPGTRLTVT.

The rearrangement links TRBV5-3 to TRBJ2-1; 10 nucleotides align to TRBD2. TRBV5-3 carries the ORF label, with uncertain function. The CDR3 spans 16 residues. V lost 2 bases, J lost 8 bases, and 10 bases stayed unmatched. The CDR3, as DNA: TGTGCCAGAAGCTTCGGGAAGCGGGAGGGCATCCATGAGCAGTTCTTC. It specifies CARSFGKREGIHEQFF.

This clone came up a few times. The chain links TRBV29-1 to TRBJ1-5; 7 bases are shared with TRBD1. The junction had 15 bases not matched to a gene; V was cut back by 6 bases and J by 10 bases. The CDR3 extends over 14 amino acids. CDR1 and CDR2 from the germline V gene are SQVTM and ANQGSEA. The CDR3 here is CSVPTGREGNPQHF. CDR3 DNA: TGCAGCGTCCCGACAGGGAGAGAGGGTAATCCCCAGCATTTT.

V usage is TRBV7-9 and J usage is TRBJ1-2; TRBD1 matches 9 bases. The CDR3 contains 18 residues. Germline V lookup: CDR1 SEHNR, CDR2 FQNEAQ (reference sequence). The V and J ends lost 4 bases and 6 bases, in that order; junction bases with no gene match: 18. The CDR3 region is CASSYEGSADRGKHGYTF. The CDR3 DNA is TGTGCCAGCAGCTACGAAGGCTCGGCGGACAGGGGTAAACATGGCTACACCTTC.

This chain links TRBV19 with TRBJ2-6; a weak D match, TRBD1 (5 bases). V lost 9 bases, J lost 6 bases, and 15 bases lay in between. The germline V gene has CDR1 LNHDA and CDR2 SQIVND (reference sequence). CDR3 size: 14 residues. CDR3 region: CASKTGAEANVLTF. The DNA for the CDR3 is TGTGCCAGCAAGACTGGGGCTGAGGCCAACGTCCTGACTTTC.

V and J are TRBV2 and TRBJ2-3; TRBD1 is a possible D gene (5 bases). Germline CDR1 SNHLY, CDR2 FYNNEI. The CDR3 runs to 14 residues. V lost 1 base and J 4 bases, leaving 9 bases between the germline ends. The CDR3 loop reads CASSEGVGPDTQYF. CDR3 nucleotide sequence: TGTGCCAGCAGTGAAGGGGTGGGGCCAGATACGCAGTATTTT.

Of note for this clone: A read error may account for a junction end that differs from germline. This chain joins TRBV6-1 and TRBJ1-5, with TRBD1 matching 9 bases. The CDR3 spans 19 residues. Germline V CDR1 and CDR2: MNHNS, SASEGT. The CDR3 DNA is TGTGCCGGCAGTGAACTTCCGGACAGGGGAGGTTGGAGCAATCAGCCCCAGCATTTT. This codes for CAGSELPDRGGWSNQPQHF.

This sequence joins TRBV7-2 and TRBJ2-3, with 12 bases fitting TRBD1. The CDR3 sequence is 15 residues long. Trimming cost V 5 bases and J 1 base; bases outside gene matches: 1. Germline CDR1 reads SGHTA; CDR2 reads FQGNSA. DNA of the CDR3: TGTGCCAGCAGCCGGGACAGGGGGCGCACAGATACGCAGTATTTT. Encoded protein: CASSRDRGRTDTQYF.

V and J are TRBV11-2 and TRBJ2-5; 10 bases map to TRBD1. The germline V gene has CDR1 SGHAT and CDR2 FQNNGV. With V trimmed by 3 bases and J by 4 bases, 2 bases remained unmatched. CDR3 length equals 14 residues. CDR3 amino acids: CASSFDRGRETQYF. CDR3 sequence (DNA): TGTGCCAGCAGCTTCGACAGGGGGCGAGAGACCCAGTACTTC. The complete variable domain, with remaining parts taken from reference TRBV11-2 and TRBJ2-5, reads EAGVAQSPRYKIIEKRQSVAFWCNPISGHATLYWYQQILGQGPKLLIQFQNNGVVDDSQLPKDRFSAERLKGVDSTLKIQPAKLEDSAVYLCASSFDRGRETQYFGPGTRLLVL.

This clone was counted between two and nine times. CDR3 protein: CASSQGALAGGLSTTDTQYF. The CDR3 DNA follows: TGTGCCAGCAGCCAAGGGGCACTAGCGGGAGGACTTTCAACCACAGATACGCAGTATTTT. The chain recombines TRBV4-2 with TRBJ2-3, with 12 bases matching TRBD2. Trimming removed 1 base from V and 2 bases from J; junction bases left unmatched: 13. Germline V lookup: CDR1 LGHNA, CDR2 YNFKEQ. The CDR3 is made up of 20 amino acids.

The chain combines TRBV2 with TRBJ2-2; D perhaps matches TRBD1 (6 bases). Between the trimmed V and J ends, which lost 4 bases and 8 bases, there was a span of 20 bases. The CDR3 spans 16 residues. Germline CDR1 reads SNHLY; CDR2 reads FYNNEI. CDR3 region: CASSAEGHSMGGELFF. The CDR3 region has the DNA TGTGCCAGCAGTGCCGAGGGACACTCGATGGGAGGGGAGCTGTTTTTT.

The CDR3 protein is CASRGQGEPSSPLHF. The CDR3 DNA reads TGTGCCAGCAGGGGACAGGGAGAACCTAGTTCACCCCTCCACTTT. The genes are TRBV28 and TRBJ1-6; 9 bases agree with TRBD1. This CDR3 has 15 amino acids. CDR1 and CDR2 from the germline V gene are MDHEN and SYDVKM. V shed 6 bases and J 9 bases; nucleotides not matched to a gene: 9.

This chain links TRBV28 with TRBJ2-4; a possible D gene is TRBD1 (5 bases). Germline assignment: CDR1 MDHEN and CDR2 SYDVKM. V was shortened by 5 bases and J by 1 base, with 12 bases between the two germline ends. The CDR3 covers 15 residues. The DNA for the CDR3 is TGTGCCAGCAGTCAGTCTGGGGCGGCCAAAAACATTCAGTACTTC. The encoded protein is CASSQSGAAKNIQYF.

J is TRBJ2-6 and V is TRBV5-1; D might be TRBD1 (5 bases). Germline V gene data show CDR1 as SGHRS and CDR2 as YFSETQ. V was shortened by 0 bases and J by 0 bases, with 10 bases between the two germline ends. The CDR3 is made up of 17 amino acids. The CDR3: CASSLVAGYSGANVLTF. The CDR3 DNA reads TGCGCCAGCAGCTTGGTTGCAGGGTACTCTGGGGCCAACGTCCTGACTTTC.

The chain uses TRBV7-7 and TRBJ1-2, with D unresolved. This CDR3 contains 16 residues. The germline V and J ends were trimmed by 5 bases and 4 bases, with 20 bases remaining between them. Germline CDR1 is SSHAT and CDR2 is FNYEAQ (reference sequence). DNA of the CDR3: TGTGCCAGCAGCCCATATGAGACTCCCTTTCGCTATGGCTACACCTTC. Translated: CASSPYETPFRYGYTF. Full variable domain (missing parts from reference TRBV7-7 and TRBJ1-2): GAGVSQSPRYKVTKRGQDVTLRCDPISSHATLYWYQQALGQGPEFLTYFNYEAQPDKSGLPSDRFSAERPEGSISTLTIQRTEQRDSAMYRCASSPYETPFRYGYTFGSGTRLTVV.

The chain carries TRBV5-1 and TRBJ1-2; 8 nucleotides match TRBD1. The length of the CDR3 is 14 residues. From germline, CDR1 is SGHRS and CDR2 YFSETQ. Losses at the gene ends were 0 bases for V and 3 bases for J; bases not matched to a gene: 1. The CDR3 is CASSLGTGYYGYTF. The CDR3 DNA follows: TGCGCCAGCAGCTTGGGGACAGGGTACTATGGCTACACCTTC.

CDR3 sequence reads: CASSYAENSGANVLTF. As DNA, the CDR3 is TGTGCCAGCAGTTACGCAGAGAACTCTGGGGCCAACGTCCTGACTTTC. This chain uses TRBV27 with TRBJ2-6; no definite D call. The CDR3 is made up of 16 amino acids. Germline V lookup: CDR1 MNHEY, CDR2 SMNVEV (reference sequence). V gave up 4 bases and J gave up 0 bases, with 10 bases separating them. Using reference TRBV27 and TRBJ2-6 for the parts outside the CDR3, the full variable domain is EAQVTQNPRYLITVTGKKLTVTCSQNMNHEYMSWYRQDPGLGLRQIYYSMNVEVTDKGDVPEGYKVSRKEKRNFPLILESPSPNQTSLYFCASSYAENSGANVLTFGAGSRLTVL.

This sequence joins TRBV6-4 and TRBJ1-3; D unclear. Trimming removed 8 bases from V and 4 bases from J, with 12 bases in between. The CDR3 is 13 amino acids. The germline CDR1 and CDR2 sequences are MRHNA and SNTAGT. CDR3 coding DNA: TGTGCCAGCCTCATCGTCGGGGGAAACACCATATATTTT. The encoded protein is CASLIVGGNTIYF.

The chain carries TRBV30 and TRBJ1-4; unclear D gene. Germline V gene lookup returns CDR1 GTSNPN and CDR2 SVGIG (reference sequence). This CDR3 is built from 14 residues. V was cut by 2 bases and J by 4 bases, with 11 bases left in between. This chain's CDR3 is CAWSLTPGNEKLFF. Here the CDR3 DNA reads TGTGCCTGGAGTTTAACCCCCGGTAATGAAAAACTGTTTTTT.

The CDR3 protein is CASTYLDRSTGELFF. In nucleotides, the CDR3 is TGTGCCAGTACCTATCTGGACAGGAGCACCGGGGAGCTGTTTTTT. V and J are TRBV19 and TRBJ2-2; 7 bases map to TRBD1. Germline assignment: CDR1 LNHDA and CDR2 SQIVND (reference sequence). This CDR3 has 15 amino acids. V was clipped by 7 bases and J by 4 bases; unmatched bases: 9.

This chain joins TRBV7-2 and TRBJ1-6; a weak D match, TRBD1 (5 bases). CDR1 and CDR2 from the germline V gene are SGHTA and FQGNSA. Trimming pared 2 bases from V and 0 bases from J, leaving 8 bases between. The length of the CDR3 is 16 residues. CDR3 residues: CASSLIGGSYNSPLHF. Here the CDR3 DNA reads TGTGCCAGCAGCTTAATCGGGGGCTCCTATAATTCACCCCTCCACTTT. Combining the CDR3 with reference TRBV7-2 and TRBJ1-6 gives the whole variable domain GAGVSQSPSNKVTEKGKDVELRCDPISGHTALYWYRQSLGQGLEFLIYFQGNSAPDKSGLPSDRFSAERTGGSVSTLTIQRTQQEDSAVYLCASSLIGGSYNSPLHFGNGTRLTVT.

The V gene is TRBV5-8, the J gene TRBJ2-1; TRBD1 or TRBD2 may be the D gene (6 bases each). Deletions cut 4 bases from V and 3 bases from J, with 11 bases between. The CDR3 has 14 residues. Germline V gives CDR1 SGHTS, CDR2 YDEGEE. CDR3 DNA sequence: TGTGCCAGCAGCCGGGGGACACTCTACAATGAGCAGTTCTTC. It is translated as CASSRGTLYNEQFF.

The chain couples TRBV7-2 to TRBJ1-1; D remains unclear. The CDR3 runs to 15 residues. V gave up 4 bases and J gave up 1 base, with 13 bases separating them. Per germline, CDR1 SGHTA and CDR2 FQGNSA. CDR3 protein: CASSSRGAPNTEAFF. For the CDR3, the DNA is TGTGCCAGCAGCTCCCGGGGAGCGCCGAACACTGAAGCTTTCTTT.

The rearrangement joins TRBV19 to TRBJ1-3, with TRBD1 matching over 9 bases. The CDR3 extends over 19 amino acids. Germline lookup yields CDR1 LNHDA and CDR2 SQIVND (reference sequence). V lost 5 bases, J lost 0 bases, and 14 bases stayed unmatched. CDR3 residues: CASSRYRTGEVSSGNTIYF. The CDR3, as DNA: TGTGCCAGTAGTCGATACCGGACAGGGGAGGTGAGCTCTGGAAACACCATATATTTT. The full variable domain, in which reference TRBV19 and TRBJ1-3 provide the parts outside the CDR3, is DGGITQSPKYLFRKEGQNVTLSCEQNLNHDAMYWYRQDPGQGLRLIYYSQIVNDFQKGDIAEGYSVSREKKESFPLTVTSAQKNPTAFYLCASSRYRTGEVSSGNTIYFGEGSWLTVV.